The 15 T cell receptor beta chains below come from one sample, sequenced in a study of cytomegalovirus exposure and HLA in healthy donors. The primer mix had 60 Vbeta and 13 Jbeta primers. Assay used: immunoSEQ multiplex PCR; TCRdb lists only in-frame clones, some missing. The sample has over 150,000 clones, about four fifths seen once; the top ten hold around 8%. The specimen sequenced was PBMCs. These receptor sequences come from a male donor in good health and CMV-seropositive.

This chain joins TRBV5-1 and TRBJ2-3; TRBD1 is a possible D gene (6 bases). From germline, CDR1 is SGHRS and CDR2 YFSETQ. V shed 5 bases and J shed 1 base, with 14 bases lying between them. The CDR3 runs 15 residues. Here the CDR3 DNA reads TGCGCCAGCAGACCCGAGGGGGTAGGCACAGATACGCAGTATTTT. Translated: CASRPEGVGTDTQYF. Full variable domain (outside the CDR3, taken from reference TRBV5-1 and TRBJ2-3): KAGVTQTPRYLIKTRGQQVTLSCSPISGHRSVSWYQQTPGQGLQFLFEYFSETQRNKGNFPGRFSGRQFSNSRSEMNVSTLELGDSALYLCASRPEGVGTDTQYFGPGTRLTVL.

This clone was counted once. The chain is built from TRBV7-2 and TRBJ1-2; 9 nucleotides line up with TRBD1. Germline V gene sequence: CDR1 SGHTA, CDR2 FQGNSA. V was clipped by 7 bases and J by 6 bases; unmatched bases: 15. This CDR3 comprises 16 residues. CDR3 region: CASTPGQGRLMHGYTF. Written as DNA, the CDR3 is TGTGCCAGCACCCCGGGACAGGGACGCCTGATGCATGGCTACACCTTC.

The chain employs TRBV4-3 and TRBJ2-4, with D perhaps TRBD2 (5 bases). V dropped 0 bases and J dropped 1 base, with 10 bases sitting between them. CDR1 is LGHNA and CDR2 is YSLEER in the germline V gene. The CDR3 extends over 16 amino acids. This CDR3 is CASSQDRRGAKNIQYF. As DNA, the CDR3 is TGCGCCAGCAGCCAAGACCGTCGAGGGGCCAAAAACATTCAGTACTTC.

The CDR3 region is CASSPLETGATEAFF. The CDR3 bases are TGTGCCAGCTCACCACTCGAGACAGGAGCTACTGAAGCTTTCTTT. V and J are TRBV18 and TRBJ1-1, with D possibly matching TRBD1 (6 bases). The V and J ends lost 1 base and 5 bases respectively, with 14 bases between them. CDR1 and CDR2 (germline): KGHSH, LQKENI. The CDR3 contains 15 residues.

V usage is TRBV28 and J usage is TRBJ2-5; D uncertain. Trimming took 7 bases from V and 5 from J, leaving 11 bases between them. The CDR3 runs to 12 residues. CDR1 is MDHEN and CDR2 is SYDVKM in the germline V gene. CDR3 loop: CASTTLTETQYF. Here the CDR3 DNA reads TGTGCCAGCACTACTTTAACGGAGACCCAGTACTTC.

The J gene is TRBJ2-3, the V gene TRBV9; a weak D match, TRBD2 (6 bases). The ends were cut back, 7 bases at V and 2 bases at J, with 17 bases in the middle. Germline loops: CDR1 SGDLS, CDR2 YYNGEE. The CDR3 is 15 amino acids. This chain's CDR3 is CASSVVADYTDTQYF. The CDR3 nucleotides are TGTGCCAGCTCGGTGGTAGCGGATTACACAGATACGCAGTATTTT. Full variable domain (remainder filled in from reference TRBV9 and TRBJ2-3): DSGVTQTPKHLITATGQRVTLRCSPRSGDLSVYWYQQSLDQGLQFLIQYYNGEERAKGNILERFSAQQFPDLHSELNLSSLELGDSALYFCASSVVADYTDTQYFGPGTRLTVL.

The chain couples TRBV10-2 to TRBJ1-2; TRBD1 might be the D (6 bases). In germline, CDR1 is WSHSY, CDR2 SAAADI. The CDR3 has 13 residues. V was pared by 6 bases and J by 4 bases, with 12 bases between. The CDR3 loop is CASSWTVTYGYTF. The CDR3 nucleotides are TGCGCCAGCAGCTGGACAGTGACCTATGGCTACACCTTC.

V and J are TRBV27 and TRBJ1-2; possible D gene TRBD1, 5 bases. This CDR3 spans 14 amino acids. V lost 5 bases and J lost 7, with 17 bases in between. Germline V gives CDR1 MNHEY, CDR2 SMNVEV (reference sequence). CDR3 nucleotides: TGTGCCAGCAGTAAGGGACTCTTACGGGGTGGCTACACCTTC. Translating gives CASSKGLLRGGYTF.

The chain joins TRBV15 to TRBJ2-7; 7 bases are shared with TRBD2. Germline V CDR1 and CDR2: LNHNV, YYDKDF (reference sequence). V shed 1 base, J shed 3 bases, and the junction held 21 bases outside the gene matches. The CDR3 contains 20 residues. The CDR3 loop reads CATSRVTSSREKDLGYEQYF. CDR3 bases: TGTGCCACCAGCAGAGTCACAAGCTCGCGGGAGAAAGATCTTGGCTACGAGCAGTACTTC.

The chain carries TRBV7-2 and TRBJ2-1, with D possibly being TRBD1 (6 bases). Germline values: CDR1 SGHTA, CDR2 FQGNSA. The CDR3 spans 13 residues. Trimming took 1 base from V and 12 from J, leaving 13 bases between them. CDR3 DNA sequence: TGTGCCAGCAGCTTAGAGACAGGATTTGGGCAGTTCTTC. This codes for CASSLETGFGQFF.

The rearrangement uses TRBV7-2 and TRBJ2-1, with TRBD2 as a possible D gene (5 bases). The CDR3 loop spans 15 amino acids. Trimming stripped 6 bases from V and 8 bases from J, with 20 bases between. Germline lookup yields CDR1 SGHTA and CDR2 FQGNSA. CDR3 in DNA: TGTGCCAGCAGACCAAACCTAGCAGCCAGCGATGAGCAGTTCTTC. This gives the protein CASRPNLAASDEQFF.

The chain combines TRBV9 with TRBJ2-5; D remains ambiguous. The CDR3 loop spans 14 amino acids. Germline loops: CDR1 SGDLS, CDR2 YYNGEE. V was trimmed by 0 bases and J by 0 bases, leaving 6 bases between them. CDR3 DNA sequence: TGTGCCAGCAGCGTAGAATATTACCAAGAGACCCAGTACTTC. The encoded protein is CASSVEYYQETQYF.

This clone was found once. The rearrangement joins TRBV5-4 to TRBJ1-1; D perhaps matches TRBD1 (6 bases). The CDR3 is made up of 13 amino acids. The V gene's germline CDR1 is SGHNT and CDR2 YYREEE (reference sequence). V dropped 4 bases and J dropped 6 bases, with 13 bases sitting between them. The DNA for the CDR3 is TGTGCCAGCAGCCCCCCGGACAGAGCTGAAGCTTTCTTT. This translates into CASSPPDRAEAFF. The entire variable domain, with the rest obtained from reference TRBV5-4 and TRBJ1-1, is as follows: ETGVTQSPTHLIKTRGQQVTLRCSSQSGHNTVSWYQQALGQGPQFIFQYYREEENGRGNFPPRFSGLQFPNYSSELNVNALELDDSALYLCASSPPDRAEAFFGQGTRLTVV.

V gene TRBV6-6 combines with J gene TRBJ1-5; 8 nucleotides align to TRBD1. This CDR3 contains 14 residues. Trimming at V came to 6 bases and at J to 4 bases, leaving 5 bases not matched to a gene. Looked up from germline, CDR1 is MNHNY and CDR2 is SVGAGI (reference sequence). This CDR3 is CASRRGQDNQPQHF. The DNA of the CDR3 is TGTGCCAGCAGACGGGGACAGGATAATCAGCCCCAGCATTTT.

CDR3 amino acids: CASSRDFGDRPQHF. CDR3 coding DNA: TGTGCCAGTAGCCGAGACTTCGGTGATCGGCCCCAGCATTTT. V usage is TRBV19 and J usage is TRBJ1-5; D is uncertain. The CDR3 sequence is 14 residues long. Trimming left V 6 bases short and J 9 bases short, with 18 bases between. CDR1 is LNHDA and CDR2 is SQIVND in the germline V gene (reference sequence).